This TCR beta chain was identified during a study of cytomegalovirus exposure and HLA in healthy donors. Findings and caveats of the study: In an earlier analysis, in about 530 donors, most V segments appeared productive either ~87% or ~30% of the time. TRBV6-2, TRBV6-3 and some other V segments were unresolvable in 87-base-pair reads.

PCR used 60 Vbeta primers and 13 Jbeta primers. Data came from immunoSEQ multiplex PCR; TCRdb stores just in-frame clones and leaves some out. The table records more than 110,000 clones, more than 65% of them present only once. The trim removed 5 bases at V and 1 base at J, leaving 4 bases unmatched. CDR1 and CDR2 from the germline V gene are LNHDA and SQIVND (reference sequence). The CDR3 is 14 residues long. This cohort consisted of healthy bone marrow donors. With regard to this clone: Its antigen is currently unknown.

The clonotype originates from a woman younger than 45 in good health and CMV-seronegative. Sequencing was done on a sample of PBMCs. The rearrangement uses TRBV19 and TRBJ2-7, with 8 bases lining up with TRBD2. CDR3 amino acids: CASSRAGESYEQYV. CDR3 in DNA: TGTGCCAGTAGTCGAGCGGGGGAGTCCTACGAGCAGTACGTC.